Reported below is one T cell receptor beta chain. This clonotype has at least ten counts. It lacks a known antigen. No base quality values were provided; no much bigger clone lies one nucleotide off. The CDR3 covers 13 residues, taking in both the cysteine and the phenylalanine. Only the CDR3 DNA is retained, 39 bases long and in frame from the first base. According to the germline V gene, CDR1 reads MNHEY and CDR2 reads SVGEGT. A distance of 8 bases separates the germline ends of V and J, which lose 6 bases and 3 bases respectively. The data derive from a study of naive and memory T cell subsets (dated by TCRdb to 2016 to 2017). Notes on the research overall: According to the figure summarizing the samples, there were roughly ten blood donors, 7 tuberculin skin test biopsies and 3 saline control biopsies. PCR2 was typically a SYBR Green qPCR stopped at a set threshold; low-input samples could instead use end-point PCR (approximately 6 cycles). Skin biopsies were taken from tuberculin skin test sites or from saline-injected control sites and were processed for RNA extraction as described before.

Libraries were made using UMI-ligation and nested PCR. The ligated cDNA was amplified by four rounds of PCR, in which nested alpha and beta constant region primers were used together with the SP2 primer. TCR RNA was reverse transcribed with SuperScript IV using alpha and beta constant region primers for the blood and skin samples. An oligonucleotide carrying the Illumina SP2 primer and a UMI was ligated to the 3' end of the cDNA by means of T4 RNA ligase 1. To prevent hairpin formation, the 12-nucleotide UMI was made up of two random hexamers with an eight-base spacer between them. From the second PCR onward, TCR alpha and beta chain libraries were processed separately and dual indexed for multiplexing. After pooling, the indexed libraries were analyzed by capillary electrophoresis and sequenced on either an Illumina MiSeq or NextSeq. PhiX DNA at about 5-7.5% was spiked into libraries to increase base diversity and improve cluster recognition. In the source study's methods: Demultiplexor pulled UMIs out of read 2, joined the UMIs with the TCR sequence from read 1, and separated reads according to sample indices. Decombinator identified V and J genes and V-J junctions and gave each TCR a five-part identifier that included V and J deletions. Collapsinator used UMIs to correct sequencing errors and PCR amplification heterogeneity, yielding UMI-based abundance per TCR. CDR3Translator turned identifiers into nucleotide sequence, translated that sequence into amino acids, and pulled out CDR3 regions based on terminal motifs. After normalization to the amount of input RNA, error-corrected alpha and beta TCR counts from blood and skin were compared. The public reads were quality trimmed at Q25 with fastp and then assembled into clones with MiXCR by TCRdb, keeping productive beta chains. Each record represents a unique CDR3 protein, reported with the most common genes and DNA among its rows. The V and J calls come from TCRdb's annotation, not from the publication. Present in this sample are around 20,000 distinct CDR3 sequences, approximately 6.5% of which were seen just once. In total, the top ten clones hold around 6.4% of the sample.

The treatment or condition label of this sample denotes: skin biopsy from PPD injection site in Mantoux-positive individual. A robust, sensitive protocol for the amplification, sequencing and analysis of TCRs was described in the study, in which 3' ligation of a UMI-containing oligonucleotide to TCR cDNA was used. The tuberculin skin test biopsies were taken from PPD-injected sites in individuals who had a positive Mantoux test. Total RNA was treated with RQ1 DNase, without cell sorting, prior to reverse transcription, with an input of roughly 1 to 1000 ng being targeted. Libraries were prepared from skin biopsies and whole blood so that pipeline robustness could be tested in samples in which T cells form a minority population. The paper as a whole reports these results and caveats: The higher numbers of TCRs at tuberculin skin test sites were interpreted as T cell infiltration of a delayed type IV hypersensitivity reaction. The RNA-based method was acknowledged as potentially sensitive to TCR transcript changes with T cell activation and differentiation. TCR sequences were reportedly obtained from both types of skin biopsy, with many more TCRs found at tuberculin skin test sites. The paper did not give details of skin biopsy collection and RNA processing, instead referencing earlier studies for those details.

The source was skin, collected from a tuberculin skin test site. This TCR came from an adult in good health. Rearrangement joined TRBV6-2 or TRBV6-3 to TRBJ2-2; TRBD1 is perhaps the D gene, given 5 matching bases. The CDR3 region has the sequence CASSPRDTGELFF. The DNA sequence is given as TGTGCCAGCAGCCCCAGGGACACCGGGGAGCTGTTTTTT.